What follows are 30 T cell receptor beta chains derived from one specimen sequenced in a study of post-analysis software for immune sequencing data. Libraries were made from TCR beta cDNA, and they carried unique molecular identifiers. A single record per CDR3 protein comes from TCRdb applying MiXCR to the PCR reads. The data show about 770,000 distinct CDR3 sequences, about half seen once. These receptors' targets are unknown. Study-level results: Comparison of patients with controls showed four or five TRBV segments more frequent in patients, TRBV5-6, TRBV5-1 and TRBV20-1 among them.

Sequencing was performed on blood. The source is a girl between 10 and 17 years old with multiple sclerosis.

This clonotype was seen a few times. This chain links TRBV24-1 with TRBJ2-1; 14 bases are shared with TRBD2. V trimming: 4 bases; J trimming: 8 bases; junction bases outside the gene matches: 6. The CDR3 has 16 amino acids. Germline V CDR1 and CDR2: KGHDR, SFDVKD. CDR3 residues: CATSEPGTSGSDEQFF. The CDR3 nucleotides are TGTGCCACCAGTGAACCCGGGACTAGCGGGAGCGATGAGCAGTTCTTC.

About this clonotype: A read error is possible here, since a much larger clone lies one base away. V gene TRBV20-1 combines with J gene TRBJ2-3, with TRBD2 matching over 9 bases. This CDR3 is built from 15 residues. The V gene's germline CDR1 is DFQATT and CDR2 SNEGSKA (reference sequence). Here the CDR3 reads CSSRGLAGGTDTQYF. Here the CDR3 DNA reads TGCAGTTCTAGAGGTTTAGCGGGAGGCACAGATACGCAGTATTTT.

The chain is built from TRBV3-1 and TRBJ2-4; no clear D. V was pared by 4 bases and J by 8 bases, with 12 bases between. The CDR3 totals 13 residues. The germline gives CDR1 LGHDT, CDR2 YNNKEL (reference sequence). The CDR3 DNA follows: TGTGCCAGCAGCCCCACAGTCTCAGACATTCAGTACTTC. Amino acid sequence: CASSPTVSDIQYF.

The rearrangement joins TRBV9 to TRBJ2-5; the D gene is possibly TRBD2 (6 bases). This CDR3 comprises 17 residues. Deletions cut 4 bases from V and 5 bases from J, with 24 bases between. Germline V CDR1 and CDR2: SGDLS, YYNGEE. The CDR3 DNA follows: TGTGCCAGCAGCTTCGGGGACGGCGGGACCGTCGGGGAGACCCAGTACTTC. As protein: CASSFGDGGTVGETQYF.

J is TRBJ1-1 and V is TRBV29-1; no firm D call. V lost 6 bases and J lost 4, with 12 bases in between. The CDR3 spans 12 residues. Germline values: CDR1 SQVTM, CDR2 ANQGSEA. The CDR3 DNA reads as TGCAGCGTGTACACGGCGGTCACTGAAGCTTTCTTT. Encoded protein: CSVYTAVTEAFF.

The chain links TRBV5-1 to TRBJ2-5; TRBD1 agrees at 7 bases. V dropped 3 bases and J dropped 2; count of bases not matched to a gene: 10. Germline values: CDR1 SGHRS, CDR2 YFSETQ. The CDR3 loop spans 16 amino acids. CDR3 protein: CASSWPRTGPQETQYF. The CDR3 DNA sequence: TGCGCCAGCAGCTGGCCCCGGACAGGTCCTCAAGAGACCCAGTACTTC.

The J gene is TRBJ2-7, the V gene TRBV12-3 or TRBV12-4; a possible D gene is TRBD1 (7 bases). The DNA end favors TRBJ2-5, so the J call may be wrong. The CDR3 has 15 residues. CDR3 sequence: CASSRRQGGGETQYF. The DNA for the CDR3 is TGTGCCAGCAGCCGAAGACAGGGAGGAGGAGAGACCCAGTACTTC.

The V call is TRBV2, the J call TRBJ2-4; no clear D. The end of the DNA is better explained by TRBJ2-7, so the J call may be wrong. The germline V gene encodes CDR1 SNHLY and CDR2 FYNNEI. This CDR3 is built from 15 residues. The DNA of the CDR3 is TGTGCCGGCAATGCGGCCGAGATGGGCACCTACGAGCAGTACTTC. This sequence encodes CAGNAAEMGTYEQYF.

This sequence joins TRBV30 and TRBJ1-2; 7 bases are a match to TRBD1. J gave up 3 bases and V 2 bases, and 3 bases lay outside the gene matches. Germline CDR1 reads GTSNPN; CDR2 reads SVGIG (reference sequence). CDR3 length: 13 amino acids. CDR3 residues: CAWSSGGDYGYTF. Written as DNA, the CDR3 is TGTGCCTGGAGTTCAGGGGGGGACTATGGCTACACCTTC.

The chain links TRBV27 to TRBJ2-1; D is unclear. The V end was cut by 3 bases, the J end by 7 bases, with 16 bases between. Germline lookup yields CDR1 MNHEY and CDR2 SMNVEV (reference sequence). This CDR3 contains 15 residues. The CDR3 DNA reads as TGTGCCAGCAGTTTCGGGCGACCACTACATAATGAGCAGTTCTTC. Its protein is CASSFGRPLHNEQFF.

This clonotype was observed a handful of times. A much larger clone differs by one base, so this may be a read error. The chain employs TRBV12-3 or TRBV12-4 and TRBJ2-4, with a tentative D call TRBD2 (6 bases). This CDR3 has 15 amino acids. The CDR3 region is CANSSGTLAKNIQYF. In DNA form, the CDR3 reads TGTGCCAACAGTTCGGGGACTCTTGCCAAAAACATTCAGTACTTC.

The V and J genes are TRBV20-1 and TRBJ2-4; 8 positions agree with TRBD2. Matching the DNA end better, TRBJ2-7 makes the J call doubtful. Germline CDR1 and CDR2: DFQATT and SNEGSKA (reference sequence). This CDR3 spans 14 amino acids. The CDR3 is CSATPGTRTYEQYF. In DNA, the CDR3 is TGCAGTGCCACTCCTGGGACTAGAACCTACGAGCAGTACTTC.

As for this clonotype: A much bigger clone sits one base away, suggesting this may be a read error. The chain couples TRBV20-1 to TRBJ2-6; 8 nucleotides match TRBD1. The CDR3 length is 16 residues. Germline loops: CDR1 DFQATT, CDR2 SNEGSKA (reference sequence). CDR3 amino acids: CSARQGQGAGANALTF. In DNA form, the CDR3 reads TGCAGTGCTAGACAAGGACAGGGCGCTGGGGCCAACGCCCTGACTTTC.

The V gene is TRBV29-1, the J gene TRBJ2-7; TRBD2 agrees at 11 bases. CDR1 is SQVTM and CDR2 is ANQGSEA in the germline V gene. Unmatched junction bases numbered 3, after V lost 0 bases and J lost 2 bases. The CDR3 spans 15 residues. The CDR3 bases are TGCAGCGTTGAAGACGGGACTAGCGGACCCTACGAGCAGTACTTC. Its translation: CSVEDGTSGPYEQYF.

This chain joins TRBV10-3 and TRBJ2-7; unclear D gene. The V gene lost 6 bases and the J gene lost 1 base, with 10 bases spanning the gap. CDR3 length: 13 amino acids. Germline CDR1 and CDR2: ENHRY and SYGVKD. The CDR3 DNA follows: TGTGCCATCAGGCCCAGGCGATCCTACGAGCAGTACTTC. Translation gives CAIRPRRSYEQYF.

This chain joins TRBV6-1 and TRBJ1-5; D perhaps matches TRBD1 (5 bases). The germline V and J ends were trimmed by 2 bases and 11 bases, with 13 bases remaining between them. The germline V gene encodes CDR1 MNHNS and CDR2 SASEGT. This CDR3 has 13 amino acids. The CDR3 protein is CASSEPRGVTQHF. CDR3 coding DNA: TGTGCCAGCAGTGAACCTAGGGGAGTAACCCAGCATTTT.

The V gene is TRBV7-9, the J gene TRBJ2-1; TRBD2 aligns across 10 bases. The CDR3 has 16 amino acids. Germline CDR1 reads SEHNR; CDR2 reads FQNEAQ (reference sequence). Trimming at V came to 4 bases and at J to 7 bases, leaving 10 bases not matched to a gene. Here the CDR3 reads CASSSESGGAKNEQFF. CDR3 nucleotides: TGTGCCAGCAGCTCCGAAAGCGGGGGGGCCAAGAATGAGCAGTTCTTC.

V gene TRBV9 combines with J gene TRBJ2-5; TRBD1 agrees at 10 bases. V shed 0 bases, J shed 10 bases, and the junction held 15 bases outside the gene matches. This CDR3 spans 17 amino acids. The germline V gene has CDR1 SGDLS and CDR2 YYNGEE. The CDR3 protein is CASSVGPGDRGTGDQYF. The CDR3 bases are TGTGCCAGCAGCGTAGGACCCGGGGACAGGGGCACCGGGGACCAGTACTTC.

The V and J genes are TRBV28 and TRBJ2-3; TRBD2 aligns across 10 bases. Germline assignment: CDR1 MDHEN and CDR2 SYDVKM. The CDR3 is 15 amino acids. V lost 10 bases to trimming and J lost 0 bases; unmatched junction nucleotides: 7. CDR3 sequence reads: CATTDSGGSTDTQYF. The DNA for the CDR3 is TGTGCCACGACGGATAGCGGGGGGAGCACAGATACGCAGTATTTT.

The chain uses TRBV30 and TRBJ2-2; D is unclear. Germline CDR1 reads GTSNPN; CDR2 reads SVGIG (reference sequence). V was trimmed by 7 bases and J by 6 bases, leaving 15 bases between them. There are 13 residues in the CDR3. The CDR3: CASTSEQPGELFF. CDR3 in DNA: TGTGCCTCCACATCGGAGCAGCCCGGGGAGCTGTTTTTT.

The chain is built from TRBV15 and TRBJ2-1; 11 bases fit TRBD1. The CDR3 has 14 amino acids. Trimming at V came to 9 bases and at J to 5 bases, leaving 6 bases not matched to a gene. CDR1 and CDR2 from the germline V gene are LNHNV and YYDKDF (reference sequence). In DNA form, the CDR3 reads TGTGCCACAGGACTGGACAGGGGGCACAATGAGCAGTTCTTC. Its protein product is CATGLDRGHNEQFF.

The chain recombines TRBV7-9 with TRBJ2-4, with D perhaps assigned TRBD1 or TRBD2 (6 bases each). The DNA end lines up better with TRBJ2-5; the J call may be wrong. The germline V gene encodes CDR1 SEHNR and CDR2 FQNEAQ (reference sequence). This CDR3 comprises 13 residues. The CDR3 DNA is TGTGCCAGCAGCACCCAGGGGAGGGAGACCCAGTACTTC. It yields the protein CASSTQGRETQYF.

The chain recombines TRBV12-3 or TRBV12-4 with TRBJ2-5; D may match TRBD1 or TRBD2 (7 bases each). CDR3 size: 15 residues. Trimming cost V 7 bases and J 5 bases, with 20 bases left between them. CDR3 coding DNA: TGTGCCAGCACCCCAGGGGGGGGAGGATTTGAGACCCAGTACTTC. This gives the protein CASTPGGGGFETQYF.

This chain's CDR3 is CASSDSARYGYTF. As DNA, the CDR3 is TGTGCCAGCAGTGACAGCGCCCGCTATGGCTACACCTTC. This chain joins TRBV7-9 and TRBJ1-2, with D perhaps matching TRBD1 (5 bases). CDR3 length: 13 residues. Trimming pared 6 bases from V and 4 bases from J, leaving 12 bases between. Germline assignment: CDR1 SEHNR and CDR2 FQNEAQ (reference sequence). The full variable domain, rest sourced from reference TRBV7-9 and TRBJ1-2, is DTGVSQNPRHKITKRGQNVTFRCDPISEHNRLYWYRQTLGQGPEFLTYFQNEAQLEKSRLLSDRFSAERPKGSFSTLEIQRTEQGDSAMYLCASSDSARYGYTFGSGTRLTVV.

The gene calls are TRBV5-1 and TRBJ2-2; TRBD2 matches 11 bases. Germline V gene data show CDR1 as SGHRS and CDR2 as YFSETQ. CDR3 length: 17 amino acids. With V trimmed by 5 bases and J by 0 bases, 6 bases remained unmatched. The CDR3 region is CASRLRLAGTNTGELFF. In nucleotides, the CDR3 is TGCGCCAGCAGGCTTCGACTAGCGGGGACGAACACCGGGGAGCTGTTTTTT.

A few counts support this clonotype. The chain joins TRBV29-1 to TRBJ2-1; 10 bases align to TRBD2. Trimming took 4 bases from V and 9 from J; bases not matched to a gene: 9. The CDR3 runs to 14 residues. Germline V CDR1 and CDR2: SQVTM, ANQGSEA. CDR3 DNA sequence: TGCAGCGTTGTGACGTCTAGCGGGAGAGGTGAGCAGTTCTTC. This encodes CSVVTSSGRGEQFF.

The DNA of the CDR3 is TGTGCCAGCAGCTTATCCCGCGGTGAGCAGTTCTTC. Amino acids: CASSLSRGEQFF. V gene TRBV7-6 combines with J gene TRBJ2-1; no clear D. The CDR3 sequence is 12 residues long. Trimming cost V 2 bases and J 9 bases, with 8 bases left between them. Germline V lookup: CDR1 SGHVS, CDR2 FNYEAQ.

This chain connects TRBV7-3 to TRBJ2-1; the match to TRBD2 covers 8 bases. V was pared by 4 bases and J by 12 bases, with 8 bases of the junction left unmatched. Germline lookup yields CDR1 SGHTA and CDR2 FQGTGA. The CDR3 has 13 amino acids. Written as DNA, the CDR3 is TGTGCCAGCAGCTCCGGACTAGCTGGGGGGCAGTTCTTC. It is translated as CASSSGLAGGQFF.

A few counts support this clonotype. The CDR3 spells CASSSGTKSAQYF. CDR3 DNA: TGTGCCAGCAGCTCCGGGACGAAATCGGCCCAGTACTTC. V usage is TRBV7-2 and J usage is TRBJ2-7; either TRBD1 or TRBD2 may fit D (5 bases each). Trimming removed 4 bases from V and 10 bases from J, with 17 bases in between. The CDR3 spans 13 residues. Germline V lookup: CDR1 SGHTA, CDR2 FQGNSA.

The rearrangement uses TRBV7-9 and TRBJ1-2, with unresolved D. The length of the CDR3 is 14 residues. V was clipped by 5 bases and J by 6 bases, with 16 bases between them. The germline V gene encodes CDR1 SEHNR and CDR2 FQNEAQ (reference sequence). This CDR3 reads CASSRGWVGDGYTF. The CDR3 coding sequence is TGTGCCAGCAGCCGGGGATGGGTTGGTGATGGCTACACCTTC.